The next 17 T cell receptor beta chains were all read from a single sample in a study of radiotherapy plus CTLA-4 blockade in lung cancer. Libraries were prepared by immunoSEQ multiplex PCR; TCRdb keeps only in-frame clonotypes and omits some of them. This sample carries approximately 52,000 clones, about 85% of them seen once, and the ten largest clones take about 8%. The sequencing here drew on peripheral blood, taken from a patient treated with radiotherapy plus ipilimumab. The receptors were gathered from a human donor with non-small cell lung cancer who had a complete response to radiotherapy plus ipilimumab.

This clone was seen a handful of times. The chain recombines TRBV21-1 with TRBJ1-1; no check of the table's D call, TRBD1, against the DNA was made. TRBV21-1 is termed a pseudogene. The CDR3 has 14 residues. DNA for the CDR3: TGTGCCAGCAGCAAAGCGCAGGGTCTCACTGAAGCTTTCTTT. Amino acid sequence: CASSKAQGLTEAFF.

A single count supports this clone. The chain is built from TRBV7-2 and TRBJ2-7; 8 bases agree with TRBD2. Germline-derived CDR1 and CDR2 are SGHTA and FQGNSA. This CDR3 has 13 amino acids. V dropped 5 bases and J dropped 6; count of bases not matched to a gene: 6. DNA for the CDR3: TGTGCCAGCAGCAGAGCGGGGGCCTCCGAGCAGTACGTC. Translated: CASSRAGASEQYV.

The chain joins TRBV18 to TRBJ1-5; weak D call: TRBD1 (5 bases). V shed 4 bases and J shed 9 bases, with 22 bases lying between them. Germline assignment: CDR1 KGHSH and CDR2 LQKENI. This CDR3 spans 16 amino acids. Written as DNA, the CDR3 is TGTGCCAGCTCACTGGGGCAGACCAGAGGCGCACGGCCCCAGCATTTT. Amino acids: CASSLGQTRGARPQHF.

CDR3 residues: CASTQTGGSLSYNEQFF. The CDR3 nucleotides are TGTGCCAGCACCCAAACGGGCGGGAGCCTATCCTACAATGAGCAGTTCTTC. The chain joins TRBV7-2 to TRBJ2-1; 7 nucleotides match TRBD2. Trimming at V came to 7 bases and at J to 1 base, leaving 13 bases not matched to a gene. The CDR3 is 17 amino acids. Germline CDR1 is SGHTA and CDR2 is FQGNSA.

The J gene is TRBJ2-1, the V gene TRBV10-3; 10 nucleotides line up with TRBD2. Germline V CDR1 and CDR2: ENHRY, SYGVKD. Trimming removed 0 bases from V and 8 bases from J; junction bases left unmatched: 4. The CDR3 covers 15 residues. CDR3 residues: CAISESKAGGDEQFF. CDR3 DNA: TGTGCCATCAGTGAGTCGAAAGCGGGGGGGGATGAGCAGTTCTTC.

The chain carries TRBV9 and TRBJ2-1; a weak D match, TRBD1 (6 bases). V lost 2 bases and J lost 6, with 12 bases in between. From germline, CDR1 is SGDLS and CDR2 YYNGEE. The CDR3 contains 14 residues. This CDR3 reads CASSVGRGSNEQFF. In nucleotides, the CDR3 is TGTGCCAGCAGCGTTGGCAGGGGAAGCAATGAGCAGTTCTTC. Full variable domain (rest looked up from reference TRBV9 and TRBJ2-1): DSGVTQTPKHLITATGQRVTLRCSPRSGDLSVYWYQQSLDQGLQFLIQYYNGEERAKGNILERFSAQQFPDLHSELNLSSLELGDSALYFCASSVGRGSNEQFFGPGTRLTVL.

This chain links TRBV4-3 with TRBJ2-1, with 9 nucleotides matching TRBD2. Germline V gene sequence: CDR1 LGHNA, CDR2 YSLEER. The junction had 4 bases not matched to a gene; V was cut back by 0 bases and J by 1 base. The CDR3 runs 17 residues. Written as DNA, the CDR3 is TGCGCCAGCAGCCAAGATCGCGGGAGGGGGTCCTACAATGAGCAGTTCTTC. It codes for CASSQDRGRGSYNEQFF.

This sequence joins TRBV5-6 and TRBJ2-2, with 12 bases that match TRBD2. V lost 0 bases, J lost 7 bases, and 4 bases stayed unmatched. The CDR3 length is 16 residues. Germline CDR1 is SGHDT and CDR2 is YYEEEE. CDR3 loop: CASSLGLAGDNGELFF. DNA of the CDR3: TGTGCCAGCAGCTTGGGACTAGCGGGAGACAACGGGGAGCTGTTTTTT.

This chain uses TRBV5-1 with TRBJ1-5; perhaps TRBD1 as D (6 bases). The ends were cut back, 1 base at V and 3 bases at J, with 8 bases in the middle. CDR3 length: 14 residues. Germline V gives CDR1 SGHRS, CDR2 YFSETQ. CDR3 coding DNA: TGCGCCAGCAGCTTGACAGGGAACAATCAGCCCCAGCATTTT. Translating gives CASSLTGNNQPQHF.

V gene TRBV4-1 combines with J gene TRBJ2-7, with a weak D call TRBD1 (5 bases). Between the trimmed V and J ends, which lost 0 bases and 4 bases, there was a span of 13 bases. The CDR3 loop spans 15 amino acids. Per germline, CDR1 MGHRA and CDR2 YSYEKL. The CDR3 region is CASSQDRGSNYEQYV. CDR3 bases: TGCGCCAGCAGCCAAGATAGGGGCAGCAATTACGAGCAGTACGTC.

This CDR3 reads CASSLWRGQDLAHIYGYTF. The DNA of the CDR3 is TGTGCCAGCAGCTTGTGGAGGGGACAGGATCTCGCTCACATATATGGCTACACCTTC. The V and J genes are TRBV5-5 and TRBJ1-2; 8 nucleotides agree with TRBD1. With V trimmed by 1 base and J by 5 bases, 19 bases remained unmatched. The CDR3 contains 19 residues. Germline CDR1 SGHKS, CDR2 YYEKEE (reference sequence).

CDR3 DNA: TGTGCCAGCAGCGTAGGACTAGCGGGGGGTGCCTACGAGCAGTACTTC. Protein product: CASSVGLAGGAYEQYF. The J gene is TRBJ2-7, the V gene TRBV9; 13 bases fit TRBD2. Germline assignment: CDR1 SGDLS and CDR2 YYNGEE. V lost 0 bases and J lost 2; bases outside the gene matches: 2. The CDR3 runs 16 residues.

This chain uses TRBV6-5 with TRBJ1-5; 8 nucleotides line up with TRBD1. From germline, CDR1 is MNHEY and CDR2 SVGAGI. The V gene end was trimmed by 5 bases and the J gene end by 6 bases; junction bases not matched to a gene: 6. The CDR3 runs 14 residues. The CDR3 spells CASSQTGEGQPQHF. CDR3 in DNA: TGTGCCAGCAGTCAGACAGGGGAAGGTCAGCCCCAGCATTTT.

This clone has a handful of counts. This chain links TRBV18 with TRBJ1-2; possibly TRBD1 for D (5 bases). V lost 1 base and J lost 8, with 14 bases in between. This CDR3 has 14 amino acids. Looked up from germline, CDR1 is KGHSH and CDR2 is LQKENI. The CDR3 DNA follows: TGTGCCAGCTCACCACGGGAGGAAGGGGCCGGCTACACCTTC. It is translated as CASSPREEGAGYTF. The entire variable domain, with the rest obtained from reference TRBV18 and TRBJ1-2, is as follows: NAGVMQNPRHLVRRRGQEARLRCSPMKGHSHVYWYRQLPEEGLKFMVYLQKENIIDESGMPKERFSAEFPKEGPSILRIQQVVRGDSAAYFCASSPREEGAGYTFGSGTRLTVV.

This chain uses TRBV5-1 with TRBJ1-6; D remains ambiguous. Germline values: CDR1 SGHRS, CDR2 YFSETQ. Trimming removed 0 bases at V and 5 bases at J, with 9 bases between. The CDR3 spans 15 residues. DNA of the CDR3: TGCGCCAGCAGCTTGGGGCGGGCGGATAATTCACCCCTCCACTTT. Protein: CASSLGRADNSPLHF.

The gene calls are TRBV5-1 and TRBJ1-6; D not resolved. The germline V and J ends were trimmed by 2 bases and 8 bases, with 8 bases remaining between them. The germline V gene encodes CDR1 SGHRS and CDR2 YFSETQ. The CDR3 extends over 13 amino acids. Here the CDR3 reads CASSFNLDSPLHF. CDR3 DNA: TGCGCCAGCAGCTTTAATCTCGATTCACCCCTCCACTTT.

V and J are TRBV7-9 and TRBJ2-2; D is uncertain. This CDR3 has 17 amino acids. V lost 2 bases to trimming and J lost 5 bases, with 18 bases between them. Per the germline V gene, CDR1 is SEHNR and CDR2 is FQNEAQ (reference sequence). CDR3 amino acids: CASSLQQLYSRTGELFF. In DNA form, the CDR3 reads TGTGCCAGCAGCTTACAACAGCTGTACAGCCGGACCGGGGAGCTGTTTTTT. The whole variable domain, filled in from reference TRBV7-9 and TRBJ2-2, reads DTGVSQNPRHKITKRGQNVTFRCDPISEHNRLYWYRQTLGQGPEFLTYFQNEAQLEKSRLLSDRFSAERPKGSFSTLEIQRTEQGDSAMYLCASSLQQLYSRTGELFFGEGSRLTVL.